This passage covers 9 T cell receptor beta chains from one sample sequenced in a study of cytomegalovirus exposure and HLA in healthy donors. PCR primers comprised 60 Vbeta and 13 Jbeta primers. Assay: immunoSEQ multiplex PCR; the TCRdb copy retains only in-frame clones and omits some. The table includes 150,000 to 200,000 clones, about 75% detected once. Sequencing was performed on PBMCs. The receptors come from a female donor in good health and CMV-seronegative.

The chain combines TRBV10-1 with TRBJ1-2, with a possible D match to TRBD1 (6 bases). This CDR3 has 17 amino acids. Germline lookup yields CDR1 WNHNN and CDR2 SYGVQD (reference sequence). The ends were cut back, 0 bases at V and 3 bases at J, with 17 bases in the middle. The CDR3 here is CASSESKDSEVYYGYTF. The CDR3 DNA reads TGCGCCAGCAGTGAGTCAAAGGACAGCGAGGTGTACTATGGCTACACCTTC.

The V and J genes are TRBV2 and TRBJ2-1; 9 nucleotides align to TRBD1. Germline V lookup: CDR1 SNHLY, CDR2 FYNNEI. This CDR3 comprises 15 residues. J lost 5 bases, V lost 6 bases, and 8 bases had no gene match. CDR3 in DNA: TGTGCCAGCAGCGTGGACAGGGGAGGGCACAATGAGCAGTTCTTC. Protein sequence: CASSVDRGGHNEQFF.

The chain carries TRBV15 and TRBJ2-5; no clear D. In germline, CDR1 is LNHNV, CDR2 YYDKDF (reference sequence). V shed 0 bases and J shed 5 bases, with 16 bases lying between them. This CDR3 is built from 16 residues. The CDR3 loop is CATSRDSPALRETQYF. Written as DNA, the CDR3 is TGTGCCACCAGCAGAGATAGCCCAGCCCTTAGGGAGACCCAGTACTTC.

This clone has a handful of counts. The chain employs TRBV25-1 and TRBJ1-1, with 10 bases fitting TRBD1. Germline CDR1 MGHDK, CDR2 SYGVNS. V lost 1 base and J lost 3; bases outside the gene matches: 2. The CDR3 contains 15 residues. CDR3 in DNA: TGTGCCAGCAGTGAATCCGGGACAGGGGACACTGAAGCTTTCTTT. The encoded protein is CASSESGTGDTEAFF. Based on the CDR3 plus reference TRBV25-1 and TRBJ1-1, the full variable domain is EADIYQTPRYLVIGTGKKITLECSQTMGHDKMYWYQQDPGMELHLIHYSYGVNSTEKGDLSSESTVSRIRTEHFPLTLESARPSHTSQYLCASSESGTGDTEAFFGQGTRLTVV.

The chain recombines TRBV7-2 with TRBJ2-7; no clear D. Germline V gene sequence: CDR1 SGHTA, CDR2 FQGNSA. The CDR3 contains 16 residues. The ends were cut back, 1 base at V and 3 bases at J, with 16 bases in the middle. CDR3 sequence: CASSLGHQVKGYEQYF. The DNA of the CDR3 is TGTGCCAGCAGCTTAGGTCATCAGGTAAAAGGCTACGAGCAGTACTTC.

This chain uses TRBV5-5 with TRBJ1-1; D is unclear. The CDR3 runs to 12 residues. Germline V gives CDR1 SGHKS, CDR2 YYEKEE (reference sequence). Trimming stripped 1 base from V and 8 bases from J, with 9 bases between. The CDR3 here is CASSLIAGEAFF. The CDR3 nucleotides read TGTGCCAGCAGCTTGATCGCGGGGGAAGCTTTCTTT.

This chain uses TRBV27 with TRBJ2-3; 12 nucleotides agree with TRBD2. With V trimmed by 5 bases and J by 4 bases, 7 bases remained unmatched. The CDR3 spans 16 residues. Germline CDR1 is MNHEY and CDR2 is SMNVEV (reference sequence). In nucleotides, the CDR3 is TGTGCCAGCAGTCTAAGGACTAGCGGGAACCCAGATACGCAGTATTTT. It translates to CASSLRTSGNPDTQYF.

V gene TRBV6-5 combines with J gene TRBJ2-7, with 7 nucleotides matching TRBD2. The CDR3 runs to 11 residues. V was pared by 10 bases and J by 2 bases, with 2 bases of the junction left unmatched. Germline loops: CDR1 MNHEY, CDR2 SVGAGI. The CDR3 spells CATSGTYEQYF. The CDR3 DNA reads as TGTGCCACTAGCGGTACCTACGAGCAGTACTTC.

The rearrangement uses TRBV7-6 and TRBJ1-1, with D hard to call. The V gene lost 1 base and the J gene lost 4 bases, with 7 bases spanning the gap. Germline V gives CDR1 SGHVS, CDR2 FNYEAQ. This CDR3 is built from 13 residues. The CDR3 loop is CASSLGGFTEAFF. As DNA, the CDR3 is TGTGCCAGCAGCTTAGGAGGATTCACTGAAGCTTTCTTT.